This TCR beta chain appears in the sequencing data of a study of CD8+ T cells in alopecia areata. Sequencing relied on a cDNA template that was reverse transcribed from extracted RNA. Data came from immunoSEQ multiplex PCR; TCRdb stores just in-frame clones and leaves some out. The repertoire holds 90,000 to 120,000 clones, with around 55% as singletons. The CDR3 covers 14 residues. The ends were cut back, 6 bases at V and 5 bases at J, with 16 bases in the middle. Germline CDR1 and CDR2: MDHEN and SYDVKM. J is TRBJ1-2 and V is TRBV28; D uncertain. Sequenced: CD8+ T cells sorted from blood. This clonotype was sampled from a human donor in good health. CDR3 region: CASSPTSVAYGYTF. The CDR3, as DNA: TGTGCCAGCAGCCCAACCTCCGTTGCGTATGGCTACACCTTC.